This is a list of T cell receptor beta chains from one sample in a study of T cells after yellow fever vaccination. TCRdb re-called the 5' RACE reads with MiXCR, one entry per CDR3 protein. The table records a few hundred thousand distinct CDR3 sequences, roughly 5.2% of them present only once. The sample here was CD4+ T cells sorted from PBMCs, taken on the day of the yellow fever booster vaccination. The origin of the receptors is a young man who received the YFV17D yellow fever vaccine. Both conserved end residues are part of each CDR3. D genes are given only for firm matches. The listing skips clone size in some rows; elsewhere it reads once, few, many or a size class.

>few|.|TRBV20-1|15|TRBJ1-6
TGCAGTGCTGCGGACAGAAGGGTTGGTAATTCACCCCTCCACTTT
CSAADRRVGNSPLHF
>.|TRBD1|TRBV20-1|16|TRBJ1-6
TGCAGTGCTAGCTTGTCGAGGACAGGGGGCACTTCACCCCTCCACTTT
CSASLSRTGGTSPLHF
>many|.|TRBV20-1|16|TRBJ2-1
TGCAGTGCTAGCCCGCCCCCGGCTAGTAATTACAATGAGCAGTTCTTC
CSASPPPASNYNEQFF
>few|.|TRBV27|14|TRBJ2-7
TGTGCCAGCAGTTCCAGCACGGCTTCCTACGAGCAGTACTTC
CASSSSTASYEQYF
>.|.|TRBV12-3/TRBV12-4|14|TRBJ2-2
TGTGCCAGCAGTCGCCCGGACGTCCGTAGGGAGCTGTTTTTT
CASSRPDVRRELFF
>many|.|TRBV7-2|14|TRBJ2-5
TGTGCCAGCAGCTTAGCTGGTCTTCAAGAGACCCAGTACTTC
CASSLAGLQETQYF
>.|TRBD1|TRBV10-3|16|TRBJ2-3
TGTGCCATCAGTGACAAACGCACAGGGGTAGCAGATACGCAGTATTTT
CAISDKRTGVADTQYF
>.|TRBD2|TRBV6-6|18|TRBJ2-1
TGTGCCAGCAGATCGGCTAGCGGGGGGGCCTCCTCCTACAATGAGCAGTTCTTC
CASRSASGGASSYNEQFF
>.|.|TRBV7-9|12|TRBJ1-3
TGTGCCAGCAACTTACTAGGAAACACCATATATTTT
CASNLLGNTIYF
>many|.|TRBV4-2|18|TRBJ2-3
TGTGCCAGCAGCCAAGAGTCGACAACCGGCCTTGCAACAGATACGCAGTATTTT
CASSQESTTGLATDTQYF
>few|.|TRBV6-5|17|TRBJ1-6
TGTGCCAGCAGTTACTCTCCGAATCGCGGGGTTTTCTCACCCCTCCACTTT
CASSYSPNRGVFSPLHF
>few|TRBD2|TRBV7-8|16|TRBJ2-5
TGTGCCAGCAGCTTAGGGCGGGGGGTATCCCTGGCGACCCAGTACTTC
CASSLGRGVSLATQYF
>few|.|TRBV5-1|18|TRBJ2-6
TGCGCCAGCAGGTTTGACGGGGGGCCCTTCTCTGGGGCCAACGTCCTGACTTTC
CASRFDGGPFSGANVLTF
>.|.|TRBV18|14|TRBJ1-2
TGTGCCAGCTCACCATCTGCGGGGGAGAGTGGCTACACCTTC
CASSPSAGESGYTF